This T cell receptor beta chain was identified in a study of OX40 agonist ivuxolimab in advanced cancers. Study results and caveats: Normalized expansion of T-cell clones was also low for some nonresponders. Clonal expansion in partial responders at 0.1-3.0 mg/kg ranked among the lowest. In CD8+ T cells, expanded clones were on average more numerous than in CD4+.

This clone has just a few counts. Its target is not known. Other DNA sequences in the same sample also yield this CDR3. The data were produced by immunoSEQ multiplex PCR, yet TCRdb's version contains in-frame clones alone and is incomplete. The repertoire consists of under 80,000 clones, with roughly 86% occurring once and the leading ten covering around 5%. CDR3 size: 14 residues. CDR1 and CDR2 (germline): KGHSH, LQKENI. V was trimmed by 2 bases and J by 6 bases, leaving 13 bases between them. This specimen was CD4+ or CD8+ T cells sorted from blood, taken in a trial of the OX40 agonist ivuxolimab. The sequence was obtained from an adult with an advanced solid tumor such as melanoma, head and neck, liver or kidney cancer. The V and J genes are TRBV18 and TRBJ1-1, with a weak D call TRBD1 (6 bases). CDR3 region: CASSPGGDLAEAFF. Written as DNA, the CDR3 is TGTGCCAGCTCACCAGGGGGCGATCTCGCTGAAGCTTTCTTT.